This TCR beta chain emerged from a study of CXCR3-negative and CXCR3-positive naive CD8 T cells. General study results and limits: CXCR3-positive naive cells carried more hydrophobic TRB CDR3s than CXCR3-negative ones.

As concerns this clonotype: Its cognate antigen is unknown.

UMI labels and 5' RACE were used to prepare the TRB cDNA libraries. Reprocessing the 5' RACE reads, TCRdb reports a single entry for every CDR3 protein and omits DNA. Its table records under 150,000 distinct CDR3 sequences. CDR1 is DFQATT, CDR2 SNEGSKA, per germline (reference sequence). The CDR3 is made up of 15 amino acids. The chain links TRBV20-1 to TRBJ2-7; TCRdb calls TRBD1, which cannot be checked without DNA. The sample comprised naive CXCR3+ CD8+ T cells from blood. The subset denotes: CD45RO-CCR7+CD27+CD95- naive CD8+ T cells expressing CXCR3 (TNR3+). The source is a human donor in good health. Some clones in this sample may be carry-over from other donors' samples. This CDR3 is CSARVIGHVVAEQYF.